The T cell receptor beta chain described here comes from a study of blood T cell repertoires in COVID-19. Study as a whole: Some COVID-19 samples were acute and others convalescent; all came from the United States, Italy and Spain. From T cells, B-cell-depleted T cells, or PBMCs came the material, which was cDNA or gDNA.

In the authors' methods: Estimated nucleated cell counts came from reference gene primer amplification. Method: immunoSEQ multiplex PCR; TCRdb's copy keeps in-frame clones and lacks some. D and trimming were read from the DNA, whereas the V and J calls and clone size are those reported in that table. This sample has 100,000 or so clones, with roughly 80% found just once. The receptor comes from an elderly woman with acute or convalescent COVID-19. Sequenced sample: peripheral blood.

For the CDR3, the DNA is TGTGCCAGCAGTCTCCTGACTTCCACTGTAGACACTGAAGCTTTCTTT. It yields the protein CASSLLTSTVDTEAFF. J is TRBJ1-1 and V is TRBV28; D unclear. Deletions cut 5 bases from V and 3 bases from J, with 19 bases between. CDR3 length: 16 amino acids. Germline V CDR1 and CDR2: MDHEN, SYDVKM.